The rows below give T cell receptor beta chains drawn from one sample of a study of T cell repertoires in cytomegalovirus infection. TCRdb re-derived calls from the reads in MiXCR, one entry per CDR3 protein. The sample shows 110,000 to 150,000 distinct CDR3 sequences, roughly 32% of them seen only once. No cognate antigen is known for these TCRs. Source: CD8+ T cells from cultured PBMCs, taken from culture after CMV antigen stimulation. The receptors come from a human donor in good health (CMV status not recorded). Some clones in this sample may be carry-over from other donors' samples. Each CDR3 is given with its conserved first and last residue. D genes are given only for firm matches. Some rows mark clone size as missing; the rest say once, few, many or name a class of expanded clone.

few	TRBV27	TRBJ2-7	15	.	TGTGCCAGCAGTTTACGAGGAGTAGAGTACTACGAGCAGTACTTC	CASSLRGVEYYEQYF
.	TRBV7-9	TRBJ2-1	17	.	TGTGCCAGCAGCCCCCCCCTCTGGGGGGACCCGGACAATGAGCAGTTCTTC	CASSPPLWGDPDNEQFF
.	TRBV15	TRBJ2-2	13	.	TGTGCCACCGAAACAGCGAACACCGGGGAGCTGTTTTTT	CATETANTGELFF
few	TRBV4-1	TRBJ2-2	16	TRBD2	TGCGCCAGCAGCCCAAGGGGAGGGTCGAACACCGGGGAGCTGTTTTTT	CASSPRGGSNTGELFF
.	TRBV5-1	TRBJ2-7	15	.	TGCGCCAGCAGCTTGGTCGCCGGACGCACCTACGAGCAGTACTTC	CASSLVAGRTYEQYF
.	TRBV25-1	TRBJ2-1	13	.	TGTGCCAGCAGAAATAACAGATACAATGAGCAGTTCTTC	CASRNNRYNEQFF
.	TRBV7-2	TRBJ2-3	16	TRBD2	TGTGCCAGCAGCTTTGGGGAGCGGGGGCTTGCAGATACGCAGTATTTT	CASSFGERGLADTQYF
few	TRBV19	TRBJ1-2	13	.	TGTGCCAGTAGTATTGACGGGGGCGATGGCTACACCTTC	CASSIDGGDGYTF
few	TRBV7-9	TRBJ2-7	13	.	TGTGCCAGCAGCTTATGGGATACCTACGAGCAGTACTTC	CASSLWDTYEQYF
many	TRBV7-2	TRBJ2-1	15	TRBD2	TGTGCCAGCAGCTTAGTGGGTAGCGGGGGCGATGAGCAGTTCTTC	CASSLVGSGGDEQFF
many	TRBV7-8	TRBJ2-5	15	TRBD2	TGTGCCAGCAGCCAACTAGCGGGGATCGTCGAGACCCAGTACTTC	CASSQLAGIVETQYF
.	TRBV12-3/TRBV12-4	TRBJ2-7	14	.	TGTGCCAGCAGTTTACGGGCAGTTACCTACGAGCAGTACTTC	CASSLRAVTYEQYF
.	TRBV20-1	TRBJ2-3	14	TRBD2	TGCAGTGCTACAGGACTAGCGGGCACAGATACGCAGTATTTT	CSATGLAGTDTQYF
.	TRBV4-1	TRBJ2-5	16	TRBD2	TGCGCCAGCAGCCAAGAAGCGGGGGGGCGAGGCGAGACCCAGTACTTC	CASSQEAGGRGETQYF
many	TRBV19	TRBJ2-5	13	.	TGTGCCAGTAGTACCGCCGGGGGCGAGACCCAGTACTTC	CASSTAGGETQYF
many	TRBV7-8	TRBJ2-3	16	TRBD1	TGTGCCAGCAGCTTAGACAGGGGACCTAGCACAGATACGCAGTATTTT	CASSLDRGPSTDTQYF